Below, one T cell receptor beta chain is given with its context. Random hexamers were used to reverse transcribe the RNA input (about 0.5 to 1 ug). One entry per CDR3 protein, called by TCRdb with MiXCR from the immunoSEQ multiplex PCR reads. Of about 150,000 distinct CDR3 sequences in the sample, 85% to 95% are singletons; the top ten hold 0.15% to 0.2%. The data originate from a study of CD8 T cells in Susac syndrome. Trimming left V 0 bases short and J 0 bases short, with 11 bases between. This CDR3 spans 16 amino acids. The germline V gene has CDR1 MGHRA and CDR2 YSYEKL. Patients having Susac syndrome satisfied recently defined diagnostic criteria for definite or probable disease.

The V and J genes are TRBV4-1 and TRBJ1-1; D remains ambiguous. Sequencing input: CD4+ T cells from PBMCs. This sequence originates from a human donor with Susac syndrome. CDR3 bases: TGCGCCAGCAGCCAAGAGGGAGTCGGTGTGAACACTGAAGCTTTCTTT. Protein: CASSQEGVGVNTEAFF.